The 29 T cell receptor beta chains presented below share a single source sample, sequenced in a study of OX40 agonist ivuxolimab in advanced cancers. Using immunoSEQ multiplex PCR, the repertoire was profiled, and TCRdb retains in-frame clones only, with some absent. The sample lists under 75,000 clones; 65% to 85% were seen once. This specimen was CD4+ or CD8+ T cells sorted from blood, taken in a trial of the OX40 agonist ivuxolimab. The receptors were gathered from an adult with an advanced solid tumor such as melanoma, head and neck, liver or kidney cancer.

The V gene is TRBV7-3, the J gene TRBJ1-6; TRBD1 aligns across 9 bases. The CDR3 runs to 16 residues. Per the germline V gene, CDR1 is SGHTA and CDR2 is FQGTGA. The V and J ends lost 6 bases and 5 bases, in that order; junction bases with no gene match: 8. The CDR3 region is CASSIGTGSHNSPLHF. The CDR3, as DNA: TGTGCCAGCAGTATCGGGACAGGGTCCCATAATTCACCCCTCCACTTT.

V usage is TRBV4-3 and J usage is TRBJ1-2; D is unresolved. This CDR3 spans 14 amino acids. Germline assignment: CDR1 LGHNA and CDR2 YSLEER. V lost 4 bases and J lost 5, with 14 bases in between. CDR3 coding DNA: TGCGCCAGCAGCCCCTCTCAAGGTGGTTATGGCTACACCTTC. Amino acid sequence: CASSPSQGGYGYTF.

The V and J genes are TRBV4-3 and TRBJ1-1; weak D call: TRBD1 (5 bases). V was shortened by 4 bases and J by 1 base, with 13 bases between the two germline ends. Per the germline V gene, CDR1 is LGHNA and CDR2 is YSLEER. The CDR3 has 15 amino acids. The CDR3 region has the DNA TGCGCCAGCAGCCCCCGGCAGGGAACGAACACTGAAGCTTTCTTT. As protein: CASSPRQGTNTEAFF.

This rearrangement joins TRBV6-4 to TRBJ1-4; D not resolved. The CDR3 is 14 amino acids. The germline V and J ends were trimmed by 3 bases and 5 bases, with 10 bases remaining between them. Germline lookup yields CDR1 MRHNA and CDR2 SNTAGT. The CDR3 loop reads CASSDGGINEKLFF. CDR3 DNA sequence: TGTGCCAGCAGTGATGGCGGAATAAATGAAAAACTGTTTTTT.

The CDR3 reads CASSTDRGGQPQHF. As DNA, the CDR3 is TGTGCCAGTAGTACCGACAGGGGTGGTCAGCCCCAGCATTTT. The chain is built from TRBV19 and TRBJ1-5; 8 positions match TRBD1. Trimming at V came to 4 bases and at J to 6 bases, leaving 5 bases not matched to a gene. The CDR3 sequence is 14 residues long. CDR1 LNHDA and CDR2 SQIVND come from the germline V gene (reference sequence). Full variable domain (outside the CDR3, taken from reference TRBV19 and TRBJ1-5): DGGITQSPKYLFRKEGQNVTLSCEQNLNHDAMYWYRQDPGQGLRLIYYSQIVNDFQKGDIAEGYSVSREKKESFPLTVTSAQKNPTAFYLCASSTDRGGQPQHFGDGTRLSIL.

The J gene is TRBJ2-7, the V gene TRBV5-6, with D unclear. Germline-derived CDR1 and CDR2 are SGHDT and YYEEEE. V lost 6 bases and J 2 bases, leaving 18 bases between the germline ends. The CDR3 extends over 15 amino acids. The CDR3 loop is CASTTLSLPAYEQYF. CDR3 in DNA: TGTGCCAGCACCACTTTATCCTTGCCAGCCTACGAGCAGTACTTC.

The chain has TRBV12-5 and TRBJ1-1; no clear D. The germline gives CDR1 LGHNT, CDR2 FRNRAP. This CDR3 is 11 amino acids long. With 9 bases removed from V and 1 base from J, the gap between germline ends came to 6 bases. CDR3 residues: CASRTNTEAFF. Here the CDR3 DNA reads TGTGCTAGCAGAACGAACACTGAAGCTTTCTTT.

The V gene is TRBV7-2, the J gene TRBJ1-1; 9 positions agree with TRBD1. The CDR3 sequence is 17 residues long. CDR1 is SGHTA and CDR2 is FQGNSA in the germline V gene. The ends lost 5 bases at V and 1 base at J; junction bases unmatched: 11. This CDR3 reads CASSTHRGLMENTEAFF. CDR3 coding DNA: TGTGCCAGCAGCACACACAGGGGGCTCATGGAGAACACTGAAGCTTTCTTT.

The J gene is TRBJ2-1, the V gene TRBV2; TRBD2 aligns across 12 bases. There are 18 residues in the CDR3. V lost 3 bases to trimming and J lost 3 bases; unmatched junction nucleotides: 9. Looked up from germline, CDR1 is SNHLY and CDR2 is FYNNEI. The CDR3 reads CASSERLASGGDYNEQFF. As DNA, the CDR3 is TGTGCCAGCAGTGAGCGTTTAGCTAGCGGGGGGGACTACAATGAGCAGTTCTTC.

CDR3 bases: TGTGCCAGCAGCCGAACGGGACAGGTAAACACTGAAGCTTTCTTT. Amino acid sequence: CASSRTGQVNTEAFF. The chain joins TRBV6-5 to TRBJ1-1, with 8 bases lining up with TRBD1. This CDR3 has 15 amino acids. The J segment lost 2 bases and the V segment lost 6 bases, leaving 8 bases of the junction unmatched. Germline V gene data show CDR1 as MNHEY and CDR2 as SVGAGI.

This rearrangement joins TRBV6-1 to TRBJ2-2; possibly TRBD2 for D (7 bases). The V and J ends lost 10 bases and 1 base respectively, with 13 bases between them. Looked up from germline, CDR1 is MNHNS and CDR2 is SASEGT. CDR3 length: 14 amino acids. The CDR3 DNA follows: TGTGCCATAGGGGAGGGGGTGAACACCGGGGAGCTGTTTTTT. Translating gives CAIGEGVNTGELFF.

The CDR3 loop reads CASSSLVAGYTNTGELFF. The CDR3 region has the DNA TGTGCCAGCTCAAGTCTAGTGGCAGGGTATACGAACACCGGGGAGCTGTTTTTT. V is TRBV18 and J is TRBJ2-2, with D perhaps TRBD1 (5 bases). The CDR3 sequence is 18 residues long. Trimming cost V 5 bases and J 0 bases, with 19 bases left between them. Germline CDR1 KGHSH, CDR2 LQKENI.

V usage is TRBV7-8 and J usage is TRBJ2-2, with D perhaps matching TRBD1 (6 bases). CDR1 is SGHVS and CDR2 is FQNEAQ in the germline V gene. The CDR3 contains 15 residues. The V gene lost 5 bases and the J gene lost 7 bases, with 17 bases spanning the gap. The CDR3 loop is CASSPPRGAVGELFF. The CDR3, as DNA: TGTGCCAGCAGCCCCCCCAGGGGCGCGGTCGGGGAGCTGTTTTTT.

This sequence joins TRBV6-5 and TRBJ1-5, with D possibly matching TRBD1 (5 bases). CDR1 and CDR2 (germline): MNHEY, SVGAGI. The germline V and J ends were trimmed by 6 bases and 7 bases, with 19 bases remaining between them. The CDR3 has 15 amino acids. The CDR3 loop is CASRPRTNGDQPQHF. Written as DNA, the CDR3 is TGTGCCAGCAGGCCTCGGACAAACGGCGACCAGCCCCAGCATTTT.

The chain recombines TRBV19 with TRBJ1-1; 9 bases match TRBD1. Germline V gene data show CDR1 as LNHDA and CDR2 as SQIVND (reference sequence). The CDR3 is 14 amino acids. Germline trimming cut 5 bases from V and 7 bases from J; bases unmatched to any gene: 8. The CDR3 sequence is CASSSHRGQNEAFF. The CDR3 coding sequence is TGTGCCAGTAGTTCTCACAGGGGGCAGAATGAAGCTTTCTTT.

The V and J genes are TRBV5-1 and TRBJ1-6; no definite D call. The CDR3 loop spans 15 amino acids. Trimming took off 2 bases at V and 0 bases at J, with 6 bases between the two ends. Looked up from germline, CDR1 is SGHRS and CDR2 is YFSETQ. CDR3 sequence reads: CASSLANSYNSPLHF. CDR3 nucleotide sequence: TGCGCCAGCAGCTTAGCCAACTCCTATAATTCACCCCTCCACTTT.

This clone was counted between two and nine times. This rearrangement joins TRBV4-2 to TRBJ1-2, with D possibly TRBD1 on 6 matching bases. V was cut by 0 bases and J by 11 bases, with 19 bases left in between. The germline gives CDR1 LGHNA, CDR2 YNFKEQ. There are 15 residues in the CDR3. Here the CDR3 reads CASSQDGVQGSSYTF. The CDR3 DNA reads TGTGCCAGCAGCCAAGATGGGGTACAGGGCTCAAGTTACACCTTC.

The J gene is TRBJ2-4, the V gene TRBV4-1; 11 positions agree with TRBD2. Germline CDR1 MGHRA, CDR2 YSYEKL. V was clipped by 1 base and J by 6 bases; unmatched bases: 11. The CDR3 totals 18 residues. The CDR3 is CASSQGLLAGGAGNIQYF. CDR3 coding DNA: TGCGCCAGCAGCCAAGGGCTTCTAGCGGGGGGAGCCGGAAACATTCAGTACTTC.

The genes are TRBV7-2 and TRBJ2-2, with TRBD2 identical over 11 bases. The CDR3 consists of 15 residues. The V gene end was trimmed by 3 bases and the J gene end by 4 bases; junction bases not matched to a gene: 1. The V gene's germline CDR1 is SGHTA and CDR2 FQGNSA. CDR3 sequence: CASSLTSGATGELFF. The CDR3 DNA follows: TGTGCCAGCAGCTTGACTAGCGGGGCCACCGGGGAGCTGTTTTTT.

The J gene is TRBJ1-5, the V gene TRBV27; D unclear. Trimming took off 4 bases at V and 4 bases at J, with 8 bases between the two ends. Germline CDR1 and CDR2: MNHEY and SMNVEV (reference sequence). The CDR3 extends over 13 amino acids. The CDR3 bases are TGTGCCAGCAGTTACACAGTTAATCAGCCCCAGCATTTT. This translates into CASSYTVNQPQHF.

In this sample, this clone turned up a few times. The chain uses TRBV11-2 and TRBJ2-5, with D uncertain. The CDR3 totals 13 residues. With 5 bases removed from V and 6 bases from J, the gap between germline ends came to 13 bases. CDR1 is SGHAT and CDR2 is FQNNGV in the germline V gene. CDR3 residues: CASSAPPDKTQYF. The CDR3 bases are TGTGCCAGCAGCGCCCCCCCCGACAAGACCCAGTACTTC.

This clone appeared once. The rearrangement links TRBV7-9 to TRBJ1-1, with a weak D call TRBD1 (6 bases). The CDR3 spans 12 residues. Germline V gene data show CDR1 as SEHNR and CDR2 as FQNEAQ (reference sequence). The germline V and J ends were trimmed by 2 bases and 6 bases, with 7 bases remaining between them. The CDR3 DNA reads TGTGCCAGCAGCTTAAGGGGGGCTGAAGCTTTCTTT. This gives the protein CASSLRGAEAFF.

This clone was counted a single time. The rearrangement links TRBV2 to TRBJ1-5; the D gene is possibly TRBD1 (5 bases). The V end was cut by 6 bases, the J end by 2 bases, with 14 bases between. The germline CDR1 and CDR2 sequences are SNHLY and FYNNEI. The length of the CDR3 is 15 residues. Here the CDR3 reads CASSLGGVRNQPQHF. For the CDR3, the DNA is TGTGCCAGCAGCCTGGGAGGGGTGCGCAATCAGCCCCAGCATTTT.

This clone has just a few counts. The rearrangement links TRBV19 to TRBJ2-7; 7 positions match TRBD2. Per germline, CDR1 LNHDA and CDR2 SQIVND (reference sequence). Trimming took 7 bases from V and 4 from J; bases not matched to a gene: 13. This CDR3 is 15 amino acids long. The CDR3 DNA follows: TGTGCCAGTACCATGGGAGTCGGGGGGACGTACGAGCAGTACTTC. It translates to CASTMGVGGTYEQYF.

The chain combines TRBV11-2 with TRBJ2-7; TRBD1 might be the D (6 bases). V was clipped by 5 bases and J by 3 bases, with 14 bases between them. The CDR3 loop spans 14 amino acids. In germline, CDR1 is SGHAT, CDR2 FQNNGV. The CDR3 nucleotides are TGTGCCAGCAGCACCCCCAAGGGGGTCTACGAGCAGTACTTC. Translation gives CASSTPKGVYEQYF.

CDR3 region: CASSQVGPSGNTIYF. CDR3 nucleotide sequence: TGTGCCAGCAGCCAAGTTGGTCCCTCTGGAAACACCATATATTTT. The rearrangement links TRBV11-3 to TRBJ1-3, with no clear D. The V gene's germline CDR1 is SGHNT and CDR2 YENEEA. CDR3 length: 15 amino acids. V was shortened by 5 bases and J by 0 bases, with 11 bases between the two germline ends.

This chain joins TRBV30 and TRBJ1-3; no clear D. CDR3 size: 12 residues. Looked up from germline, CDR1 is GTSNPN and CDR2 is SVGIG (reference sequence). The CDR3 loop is CALKDDGNTIYF. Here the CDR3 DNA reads TGTGCGCTGAAAGATGACGGAAACACCATATATTTT.

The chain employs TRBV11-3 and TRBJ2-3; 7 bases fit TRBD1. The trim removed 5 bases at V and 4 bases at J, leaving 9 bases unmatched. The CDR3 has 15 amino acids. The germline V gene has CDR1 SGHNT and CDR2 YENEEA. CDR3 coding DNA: TGTGCCAGCAGCAAACACAGGGGTCGAGCAGATACGCAGTATTTT. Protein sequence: CASSKHRGRADTQYF.

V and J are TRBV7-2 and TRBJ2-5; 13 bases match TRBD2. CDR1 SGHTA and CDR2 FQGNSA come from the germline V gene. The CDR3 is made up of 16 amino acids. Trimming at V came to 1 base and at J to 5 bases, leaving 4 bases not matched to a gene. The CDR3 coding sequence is TGTGCCAGCAGCTTAGAACTAGCGGGGGGGCGCGAGACCCAGTACTTC. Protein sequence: CASSLELAGGRETQYF.